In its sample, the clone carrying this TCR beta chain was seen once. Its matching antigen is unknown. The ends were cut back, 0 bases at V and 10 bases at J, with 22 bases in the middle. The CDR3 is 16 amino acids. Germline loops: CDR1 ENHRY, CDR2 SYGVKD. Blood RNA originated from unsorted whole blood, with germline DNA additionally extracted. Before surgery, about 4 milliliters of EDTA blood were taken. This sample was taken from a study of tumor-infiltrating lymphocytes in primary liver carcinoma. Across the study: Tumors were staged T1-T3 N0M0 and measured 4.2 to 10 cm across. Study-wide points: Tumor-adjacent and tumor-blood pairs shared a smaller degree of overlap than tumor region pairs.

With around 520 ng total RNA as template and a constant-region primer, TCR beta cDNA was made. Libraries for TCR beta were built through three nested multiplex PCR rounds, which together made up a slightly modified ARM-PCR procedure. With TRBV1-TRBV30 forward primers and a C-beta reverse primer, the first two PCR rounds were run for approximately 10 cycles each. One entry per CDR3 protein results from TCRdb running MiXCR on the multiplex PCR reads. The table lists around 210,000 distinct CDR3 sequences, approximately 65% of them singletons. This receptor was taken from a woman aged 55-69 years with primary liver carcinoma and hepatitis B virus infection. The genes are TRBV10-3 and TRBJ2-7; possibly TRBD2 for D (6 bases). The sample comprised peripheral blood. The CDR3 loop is CAISESILGGSYQQYF. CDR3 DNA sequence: TGTGCCATCAGTGAGTCGATCCTCGGGGGTTCCTACCAACAGTACTTC.